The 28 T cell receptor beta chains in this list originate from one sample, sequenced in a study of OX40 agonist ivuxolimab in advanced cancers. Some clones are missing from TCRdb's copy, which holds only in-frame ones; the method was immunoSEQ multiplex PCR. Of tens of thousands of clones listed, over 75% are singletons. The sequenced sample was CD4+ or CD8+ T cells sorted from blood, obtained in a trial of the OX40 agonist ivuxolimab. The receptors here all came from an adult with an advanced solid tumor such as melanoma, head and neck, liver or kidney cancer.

DNA for the CDR3: TGTGCCAGCAGCTTAGCCTGGACAGGGGGAGGCTACACCTTC. This encodes CASSLAWTGGGYTF. The chain recombines TRBV7-9 with TRBJ1-2; TRBD1 aligns across 10 bases. CDR3 size: 14 residues. CDR1 is SEHNR, CDR2 FQNEAQ, per germline (reference sequence). V was clipped by 0 bases and J by 8 bases; unmatched bases: 3.

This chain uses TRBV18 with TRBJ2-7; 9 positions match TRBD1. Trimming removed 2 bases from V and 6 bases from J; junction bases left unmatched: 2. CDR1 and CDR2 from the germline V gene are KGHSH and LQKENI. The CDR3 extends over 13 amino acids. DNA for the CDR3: TGTGCCAGCTCACCAGACAGGGGGTTCGAGCAGTACTTC. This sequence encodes CASSPDRGFEQYF. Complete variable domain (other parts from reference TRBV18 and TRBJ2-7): NAGVMQNPRHLVRRRGQEARLRCSPMKGHSHVYWYRQLPEEGLKFMVYLQKENIIDESGMPKERFSAEFPKEGPSILRIQQVVRGDSAAYFCASSPDRGFEQYFGPGTRLTVT.

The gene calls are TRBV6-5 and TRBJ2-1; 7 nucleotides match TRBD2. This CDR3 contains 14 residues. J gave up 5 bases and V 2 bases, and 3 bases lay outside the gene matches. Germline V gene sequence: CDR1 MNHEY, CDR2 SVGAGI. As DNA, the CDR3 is TGTGCCAGCAGTTACGTGGGGGGGAACAATGAGCAGTTCTTC. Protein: CASSYVGGNNEQFF.

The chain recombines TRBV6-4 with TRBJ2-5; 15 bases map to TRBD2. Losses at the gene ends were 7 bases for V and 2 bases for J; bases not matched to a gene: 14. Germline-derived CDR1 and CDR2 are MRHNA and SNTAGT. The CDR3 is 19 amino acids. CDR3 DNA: TGTGCCAGCACCCGGACTAGCGGGAGGGCCAGTGGGACTCAAGAGACCCAGTACTTC. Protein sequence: CASTRTSGRASGTQETQYF.

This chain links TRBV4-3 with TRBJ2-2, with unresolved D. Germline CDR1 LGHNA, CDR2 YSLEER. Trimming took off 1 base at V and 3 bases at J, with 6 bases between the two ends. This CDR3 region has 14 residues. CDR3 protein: CASSQASHTGELFF. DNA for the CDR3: TGCGCCAGCAGCCAAGCCAGCCACACCGGGGAGCTGTTTTTT.

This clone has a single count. CDR3 sequence: CASSLSRGTEAFF. CDR3 nucleotides: TGTGCCAGCAGTTTATCTCGGGGAACTGAAGCTTTCTTT. This rearrangement joins TRBV27 to TRBJ1-1; D is unclear. The germline V gene encodes CDR1 MNHEY and CDR2 SMNVEV (reference sequence). This CDR3 has 13 amino acids. Trimming shortened V by 0 bases and J by 5 bases, and 7 bases separated the two germline ends.

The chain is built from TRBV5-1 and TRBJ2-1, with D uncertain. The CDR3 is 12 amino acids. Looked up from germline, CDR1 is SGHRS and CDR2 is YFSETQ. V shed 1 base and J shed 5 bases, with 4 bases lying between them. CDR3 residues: CASSLTHNEQFF. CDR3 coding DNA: TGCGCCAGCAGCTTGACACACAATGAGCAGTTCTTC.

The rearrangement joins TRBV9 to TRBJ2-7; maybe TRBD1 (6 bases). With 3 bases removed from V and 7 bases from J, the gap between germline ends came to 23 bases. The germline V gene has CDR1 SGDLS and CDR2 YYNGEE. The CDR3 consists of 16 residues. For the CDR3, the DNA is TGTGCCAGCAGCGGTTCCTCAGGGGAAGAGATTGGGGAGCAGTACTTC. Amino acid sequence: CASSGSSGEEIGEQYF.

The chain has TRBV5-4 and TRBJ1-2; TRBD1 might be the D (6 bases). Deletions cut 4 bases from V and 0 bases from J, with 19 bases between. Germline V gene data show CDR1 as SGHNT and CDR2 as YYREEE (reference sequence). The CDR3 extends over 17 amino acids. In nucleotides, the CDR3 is TGTGCCAGCAGCCCTACTAGGGGGGCCATAGCTAACTATGGCTACACCTTC. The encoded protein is CASSPTRGAIANYGYTF.

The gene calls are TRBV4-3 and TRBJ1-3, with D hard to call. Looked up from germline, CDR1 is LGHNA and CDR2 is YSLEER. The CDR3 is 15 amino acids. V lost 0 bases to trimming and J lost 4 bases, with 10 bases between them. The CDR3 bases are TGCGCCAGCAGCCAAGATCGAACGGCCGGAAACACCATATATTTT. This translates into CASSQDRTAGNTIYF.

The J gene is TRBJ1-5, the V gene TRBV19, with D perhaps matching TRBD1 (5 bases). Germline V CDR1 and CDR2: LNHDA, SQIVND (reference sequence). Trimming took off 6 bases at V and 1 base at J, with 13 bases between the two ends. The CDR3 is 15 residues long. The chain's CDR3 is CASRPGTRSNQPQHF. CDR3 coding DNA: TGTGCCAGTAGGCCCGGGACTCGGAGCAATCAGCCCCAGCATTTT.

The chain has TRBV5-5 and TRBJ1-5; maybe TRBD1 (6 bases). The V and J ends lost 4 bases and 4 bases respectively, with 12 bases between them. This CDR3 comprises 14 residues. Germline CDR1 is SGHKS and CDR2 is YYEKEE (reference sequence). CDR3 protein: CASSQGQINQPQHF. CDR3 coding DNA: TGTGCCAGCAGCCAAGGACAGATTAATCAGCCCCAGCATTTT.

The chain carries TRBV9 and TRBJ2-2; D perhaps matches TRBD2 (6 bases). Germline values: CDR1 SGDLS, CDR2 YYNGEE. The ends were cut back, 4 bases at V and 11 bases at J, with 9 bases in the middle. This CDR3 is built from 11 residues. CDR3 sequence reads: CASSSGAELFF. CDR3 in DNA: TGTGCCAGCAGCTCGGGAGCCGAGCTGTTTTTT.

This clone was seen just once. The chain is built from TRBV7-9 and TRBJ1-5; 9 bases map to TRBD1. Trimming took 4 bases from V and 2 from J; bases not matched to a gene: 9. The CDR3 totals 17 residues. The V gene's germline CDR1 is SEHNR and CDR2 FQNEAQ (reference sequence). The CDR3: CASSSPGQGGRNQPQHF. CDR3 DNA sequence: TGTGCCAGCAGCTCCCCGGGACAGGGAGGGCGCAATCAGCCCCAGCATTTT.

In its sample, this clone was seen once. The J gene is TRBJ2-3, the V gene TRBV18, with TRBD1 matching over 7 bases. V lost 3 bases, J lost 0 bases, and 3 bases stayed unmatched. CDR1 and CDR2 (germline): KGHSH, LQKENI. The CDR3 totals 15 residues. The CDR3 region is CASSPTGISTDTQYF. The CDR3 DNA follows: TGTGCCAGCTCACCGACAGGGATTAGCACAGATACGCAGTATTTT.

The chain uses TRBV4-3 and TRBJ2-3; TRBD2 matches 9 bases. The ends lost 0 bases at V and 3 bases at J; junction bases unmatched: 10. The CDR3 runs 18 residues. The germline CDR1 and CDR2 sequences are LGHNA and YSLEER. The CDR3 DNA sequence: TGCGCCAGCAGCCAAGAGGATAGCGGGAGCCTTGGAACAGATACGCAGTATTTT. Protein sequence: CASSQEDSGSLGTDTQYF.

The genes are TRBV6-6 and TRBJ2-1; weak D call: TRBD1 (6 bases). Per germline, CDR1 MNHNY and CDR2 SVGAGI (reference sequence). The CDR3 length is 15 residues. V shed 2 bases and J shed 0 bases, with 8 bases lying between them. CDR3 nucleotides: TGTGCCAGCAGTTACGCGGACAGCTCCTACAATGAGCAGTTCTTC. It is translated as CASSYADSSYNEQFF.

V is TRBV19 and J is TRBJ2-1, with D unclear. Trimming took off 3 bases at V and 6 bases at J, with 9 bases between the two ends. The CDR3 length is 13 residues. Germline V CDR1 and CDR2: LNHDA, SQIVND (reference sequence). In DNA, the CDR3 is TGTGCCAGTAGTATTGGTCGCGGCAATGAGCAGTTCTTC. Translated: CASSIGRGNEQFF.

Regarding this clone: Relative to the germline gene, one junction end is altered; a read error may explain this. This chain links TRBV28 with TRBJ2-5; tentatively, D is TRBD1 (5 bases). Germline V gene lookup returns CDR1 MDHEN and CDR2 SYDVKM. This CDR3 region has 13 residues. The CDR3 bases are TGTGTCAGCAGTTTAACGACAGAAGAGACCCAGTACTTC. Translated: CVSSLTTEETQYF. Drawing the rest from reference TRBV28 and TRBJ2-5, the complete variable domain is DVKVTQSSRYLVKRTGEKVFLECVQDMDHENMFWYRQDPGLGLRLIYFSYDVKMKEKGDIPEGYSVSREKKERFSLILESASTNQTSMYLCVSSLTTEETQYFGPGTRLLVL.

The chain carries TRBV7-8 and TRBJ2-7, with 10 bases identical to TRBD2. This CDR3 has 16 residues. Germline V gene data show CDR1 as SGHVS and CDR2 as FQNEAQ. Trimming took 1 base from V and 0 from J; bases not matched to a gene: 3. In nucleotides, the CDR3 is TGTGCCAGCAGCTTAGGATCTAGCGGGAGCTCCTACGAGCAGTACTTC. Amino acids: CASSLGSSGSSYEQYF.

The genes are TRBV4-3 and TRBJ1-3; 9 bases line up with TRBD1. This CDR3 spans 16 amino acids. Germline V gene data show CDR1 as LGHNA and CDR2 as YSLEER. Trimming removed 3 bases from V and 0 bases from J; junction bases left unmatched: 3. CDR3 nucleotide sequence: TGCGCCAGCAGCCAGGGACAGGGTCCCTCTGGAAACACCATATATTTT. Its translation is CASSQGQGPSGNTIYF.

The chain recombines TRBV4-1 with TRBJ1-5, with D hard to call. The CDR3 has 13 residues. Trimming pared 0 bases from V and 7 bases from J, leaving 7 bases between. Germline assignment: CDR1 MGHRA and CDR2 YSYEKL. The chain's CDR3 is CASSQDKFQPQHF. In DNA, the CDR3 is TGCGCCAGCAGCCAAGATAAATTCCAGCCCCAGCATTTT.

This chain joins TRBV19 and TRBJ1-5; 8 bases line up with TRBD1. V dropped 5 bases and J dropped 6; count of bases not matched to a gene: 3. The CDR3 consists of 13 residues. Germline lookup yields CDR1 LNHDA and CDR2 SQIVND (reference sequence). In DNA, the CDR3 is TGTGCCAGTAGTTCAGGGGGCCGTCAGCCCCAGCATTTT. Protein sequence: CASSSGGRQPQHF.

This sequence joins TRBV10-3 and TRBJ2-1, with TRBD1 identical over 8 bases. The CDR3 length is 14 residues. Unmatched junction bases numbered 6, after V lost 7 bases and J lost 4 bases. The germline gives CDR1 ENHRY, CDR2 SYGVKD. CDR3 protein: CAITPGQGYNEQFF. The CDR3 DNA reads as TGTGCCATCACTCCCGGACAGGGTTACAATGAGCAGTTCTTC.

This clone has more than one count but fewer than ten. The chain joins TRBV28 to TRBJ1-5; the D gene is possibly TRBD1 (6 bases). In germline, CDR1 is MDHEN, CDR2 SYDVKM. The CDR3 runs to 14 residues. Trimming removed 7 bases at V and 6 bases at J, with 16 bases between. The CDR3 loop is CASTLRGRGQPQHF. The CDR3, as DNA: TGTGCCAGCACCTTGAGGGGGAGAGGTCAGCCCCAGCATTTT.

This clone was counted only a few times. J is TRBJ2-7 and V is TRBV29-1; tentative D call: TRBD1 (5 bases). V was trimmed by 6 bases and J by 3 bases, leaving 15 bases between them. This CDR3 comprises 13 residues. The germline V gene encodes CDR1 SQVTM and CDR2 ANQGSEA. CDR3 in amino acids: CSVPVAGHYEQYF. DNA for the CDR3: TGCAGCGTCCCCGTGGCAGGACACTACGAGCAGTACTTC.

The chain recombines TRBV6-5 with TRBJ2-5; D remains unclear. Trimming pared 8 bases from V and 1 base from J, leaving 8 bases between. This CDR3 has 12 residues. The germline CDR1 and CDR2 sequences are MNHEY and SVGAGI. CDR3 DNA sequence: TGTGCCAGCGGGGATGTCCAAGAGACCCAGTACTTC. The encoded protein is CASGDVQETQYF.

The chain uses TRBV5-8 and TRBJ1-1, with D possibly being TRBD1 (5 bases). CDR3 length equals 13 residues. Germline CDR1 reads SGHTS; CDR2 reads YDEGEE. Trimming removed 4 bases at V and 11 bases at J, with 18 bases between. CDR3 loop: CASSRTQGSDAFF. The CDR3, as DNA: TGTGCCAGCAGCCGGACCCAGGGAAGTGATGCTTTCTTT.